These 9 T cell receptor beta chains originate from one sample sequenced in a study of cytomegalovirus exposure and HLA in healthy donors. Amplification used 60 Vbeta primers and 13 Jbeta primers. Sequenced by immunoSEQ multiplex PCR; TCRdb stores in-frame clones only, minus some. The data contain approximately 70,000 clones, around 76% of them singletons. The source material was PBMCs. These receptor sequences come from a middle-aged man in good health and CMV-seronegative.

V and J are TRBV2 and TRBJ1-1; TRBD1 matches at 10 bases. CDR3 length: 16 amino acids. Germline V lookup: CDR1 SNHLY, CDR2 FYNNEI. V lost 6 bases to trimming and J lost 3 bases; unmatched junction nucleotides: 10. The chain's CDR3 is CASSRTGGVSDTEAFF. The CDR3 DNA reads TGTGCCAGCAGCCGGACAGGGGGTGTATCGGACACTGAAGCTTTCTTT.

V usage is TRBV5-1 and J usage is TRBJ1-5; tentative D call: TRBD1 (5 bases). V was shortened by 0 bases and J by 2 bases, with 9 bases between the two germline ends. The CDR3 contains 15 residues. CDR1 is SGHRS, CDR2 YFSETQ, per germline. The CDR3: CASSLEGVGNQPQHF. DNA of the CDR3: TGCGCCAGCAGCTTGGAAGGGGTGGGCAATCAGCCCCAGCATTTT.

The chain carries TRBV6-5 and TRBJ2-2; 8 bases fit TRBD1. This CDR3 region has 15 residues. V shed 2 bases, J shed 4 bases, and the junction held 3 bases outside the gene matches. Germline V CDR1 and CDR2: MNHEY, SVGAGI. CDR3 nucleotide sequence: TGTGCCAGCAGTTACGAACAGGGGGTCACCGGGGAGCTGTTTTTT. This sequence encodes CASSYEQGVTGELFF.

This clone was detected only a few times. The V call is TRBV10-3, the J call TRBJ2-1; 14 bases align to TRBD2. The CDR3 spans 19 residues. Trimming cost V 6 bases and J 6 bases; bases outside gene matches: 16. CDR1 is ENHRY, CDR2 SYGVKD, per germline. DNA of the CDR3: TGTGCCATCAGCCCGGGACTAGCGGGAGTAACAAGGGGAGGCAATGAGCAGTTCTTC. Protein sequence: CAISPGLAGVTRGGNEQFF.

The gene calls are TRBV4-1 and TRBJ1-2; 7 bases agree with TRBD1. The V gene end was trimmed by 0 bases and the J gene end by 3 bases; junction bases not matched to a gene: 7. CDR3 size: 16 residues. Germline assignment: CDR1 MGHRA and CDR2 YSYEKL. This CDR3 is CASSQEAGQRYYGYTF. CDR3 nucleotide sequence: TGCGCCAGCAGCCAAGAGGCGGGACAGCGATACTATGGCTACACCTTC.

The V and J genes are TRBV7-2 and TRBJ1-4, with no clear D. CDR3 size: 15 residues. The V gene lost 1 base and the J gene lost 6 bases, with 12 bases spanning the gap. Germline V gene sequence: CDR1 SGHTA, CDR2 FQGNSA. CDR3 residues: CASSLVGGVYEKLFF. DNA for the CDR3: TGTGCCAGCAGCTTAGTGGGCGGGGTTTATGAAAAACTGTTTTTT.

The rearrangement links TRBV6-1 to TRBJ2-3; 11 nucleotides align to TRBD2. The CDR3 length is 15 residues. The V and J ends lost 2 bases and 3 bases, in that order; junction bases with no gene match: 1. CDR1 and CDR2 from the germline V gene are MNHNS and SASEGT. The CDR3 loop reads CASSETSGGTDTQYF. In nucleotides, the CDR3 is TGTGCCAGCAGTGAAACTAGCGGGGGAACAGATACGCAGTATTTT.

CDR3 in amino acids: CAWSQGINYEQYF. The CDR3 DNA follows: TGTGCCTGGAGTCAGGGCATTAACTACGAGCAGTACTTC. This chain connects TRBV30 to TRBJ2-7; a possible D gene is TRBD1 (5 bases). The germline V gene encodes CDR1 GTSNPN and CDR2 SVGIG (reference sequence). The V gene lost 2 bases and the J gene lost 3 bases, with 11 bases spanning the gap. CDR3 length: 13 residues.

CDR3 sequence (DNA): TGTGCCAGCAGCTTAGGACTCACAGATACGCAGTATTTT. Residues: CASSLGLTDTQYF. The V call is TRBV7-2, the J call TRBJ2-3; D gene ambiguous. The V gene lost 1 base and the J gene lost 2 bases, with 4 bases spanning the gap. The CDR3 covers 13 residues. Germline assignment: CDR1 SGHTA and CDR2 FQGNSA. Together with reference TRBV7-2 and TRBJ2-3, the CDR3 gives the full variable domain: GAGVSQSPSNKVTEKGKDVELRCDPISGHTALYWYRQSLGQGLEFLIYFQGNSAPDKSGLPSDRFSAERTGGSVSTLTIQRTQQEDSAVYLCASSLGLTDTQYFGPGTRLTVL.